The present T cell receptor beta chain was sequenced within a study of vaccination effects on CD4 cells after COVID-19. Overall study context: As their vaccination, participants received two doses of either BNT162b2 or mRNA-1273. General study points: Recruitment yielded few convalescent patients, and the study had no early post-infection timepoints.

As for this clone: Its antigen is still unknown.

Expansion with viral peptide pools was applied to antigen-specific CD4+ T cells by the ViraFEST assay prior to sequencing. Upon completion of 10 to 11 days in culture, CD4+ T cells were isolated. Nucleocapsid antibody tests were negative, and the vaccine recipients had no prior SARS-CoV-2 infection. Per the germline V gene, CDR1 is LNHDA and CDR2 is SQIVND (reference sequence). The CDR3 runs 13 residues. Trimming cost V 2 bases and J 7 bases, with 8 bases left between them. Using immunoSEQ multiplex PCR, the repertoire was profiled, and TCRdb retains in-frame clones only, with some absent. Of about 63,000 clones in the sample, about 80% were seen once.

This TCR came from a human donor who received a COVID-19 vaccine. The V and J genes are TRBV19 and TRBJ2-2; unclear D gene. The sample was CD4+ T cells from PBMCs cultured with HCoV-OC43 spike peptides, taken before COVID-19 vaccination. Documented subset: HCoV-OC43 spike overlapping peptide pool stimulation. CDR3 protein: CASSIIEVGELFF. In DNA form, the CDR3 reads TGTGCCAGTAGTATAATAGAAGTCGGGGAGCTGTTTTTT.